These 7 T cell receptor beta chains came from one sample sequenced in a study of blood T cell repertoires in COVID-19. Assay: immunoSEQ multiplex PCR; the TCRdb copy retains only in-frame clones and omits some. The repertoire has more than 90,000 clones, approximately 85% of them found once; the top ten carry 12%. The material sequenced was peripheral blood. Every receptor here comes from a human donor in a cohort sampled during active COVID-19.

V and J are TRBV27 and TRBJ2-3, with D tentatively TRBD2 (6 bases). V lost 3 bases to trimming and J lost 1 base, with 8 bases between them. CDR3 length: 14 residues. CDR1 and CDR2 from the germline V gene are MNHEY and SMNVEV (reference sequence). The CDR3 DNA is TGTGCCAGCAGTTTGCGGGACGGCACAGATACGCAGTATTTT. Encoded protein: CASSLRDGTDTQYF.

This chain uses TRBV9 with TRBJ1-2; the match to TRBD1 covers 9 bases. The CDR3 is 15 residues long. The V gene end was trimmed by 0 bases and the J gene end by 8 bases; junction bases not matched to a gene: 8. Germline V gives CDR1 SGDLS, CDR2 YYNGEE. CDR3 protein: CASSVDIGQGKGYTF. CDR3 DNA: TGTGCCAGCAGCGTAGACATAGGACAGGGGAAGGGCTACACCTTC.

V usage is TRBV5-4 and J usage is TRBJ2-7; 11 bases agree with TRBD1. V dropped 3 bases and J dropped 4; count of bases not matched to a gene: 6. Per germline, CDR1 SGHNT and CDR2 YYREEE (reference sequence). There are 15 residues in the CDR3. The CDR3 DNA is TGTGCCAGCAGCTCTGGACAGGGGGCGGGTTACGAGCAGTACTTC. Protein: CASSSGQGAGYEQYF.

DNA of the CDR3: TGTGCCAGCAGTGAAGGTCCCATCAACTATGGCTACACCTTC. Translated: CASSEGPINYGYTF. V usage is TRBV6-1 and J usage is TRBJ1-2; no definite D call. The V end lost 1 base, the J end lost 2 bases, and 8 bases lay between the germline ends. CDR1 MNHNS and CDR2 SASEGT come from the germline V gene. This CDR3 is built from 14 residues.

V is TRBV5-8 and J is TRBJ2-5; tentative D call: TRBD1 (7 bases). Per germline, CDR1 SGHTS and CDR2 YDEGEE. This CDR3 has 16 amino acids. The V end lost 1 base, the J end lost 7 bases, and 20 bases lay between the germline ends. CDR3 loop: CASSLYRGEEGSTQYF. The CDR3 DNA is TGTGCCAGCAGCTTGTACAGGGGTGAGGAGGGTTCGACCCAGTACTTC.

The chain couples TRBV11-3 to TRBJ2-5; TRBD2 agrees at 11 bases. The CDR3 contains 17 residues. After removal of 1 base from V and 2 bases from J, the junction contained 6 bases not matched to a gene. Germline V gene data show CDR1 as SGHNT and CDR2 as YENEEA. CDR3 nucleotides: TGTGCCAGCAGCTTAGGCCTGACTAGCGGGGCACAAGAGACCCAGTACTTC. Translation gives CASSLGLTSGAQETQYF. The full variable domain, rest sourced from reference TRBV11-3 and TRBJ2-5, is EAGVVQSPRYKIIEKKQPVAFWCNPISGHNTLYWYLQNLGQGPELLIRYENEEAVDDSQLPKDRFSAERLKGVDSTLKIQPAELGDSAVYLCASSLGLTSGAQETQYFGPGTRLLVL.

V and J are TRBV16 and TRBJ2-7; TRBD1 matches at 11 bases. The CDR3 sequence is 14 residues long. V dropped 4 bases and J dropped 4; count of bases not matched to a gene: 3. From germline, CDR1 is KGHSY and CDR2 FQNENV. The CDR3 DNA reads TGTGCCAGCAGCCGCGGACAGGGGGCGTACGAGCAGTACTTC. As protein: CASSRGQGAYEQYF.